These 22 T cell receptor beta chains originate from one sample sequenced in a study of identical twins. TCRdb re-called the 5' RACE reads through MiXCR, storing one row per CDR3 protein. The table has under 900,000 distinct CDR3 sequences, around a sixth seen once. These data were also reused for a study on T cells expressing NK-cell markers.

Sequencing was performed on PBMCs. The receptors originated from a woman aged 18-29 years in good health.

The chain carries TRBV20-1 and TRBJ1-5, with D unresolved. CDR3 length: 13 residues. The V end lost 1 base, the J end lost 3 bases, and 7 bases lay between the germline ends. CDR1 and CDR2 from the germline V gene are DFQATT and SNEGSKA (reference sequence). For the CDR3, the DNA is TGCAGTGCTAGAGTACAGCCCAATCAGCCCCAGCATTTT. Protein product: CSARVQPNQPQHF.

The chain employs TRBV12-5 and TRBJ2-5, with D possibly being TRBD1 or TRBD2 (5 bases each). Germline assignment: CDR1 LGHNT and CDR2 FRNRAP. Trimming removed 5 bases from V and 2 bases from J, with 18 bases in between. The CDR3 has 16 amino acids. The CDR3 nucleotides are TGTGCTAGTGGTGCCGGGACCCGAGGGTTTCAAGAGACCCAGTACTTC. This translates into CASGAGTRGFQETQYF.

This clonotype was seen only a few times. Written as DNA, the CDR3 is TGTGCCAGCAGTCCCACGGGGCGCTGGAACGAGCAGTACTTC. Its protein is CASSPTGRWNEQYF. This chain links TRBV3-1 with TRBJ2-7; D might be TRBD1 or TRBD2, each matching 5 bases. This CDR3 comprises 14 residues. Trimming removed 6 bases from V and 5 bases from J, with 17 bases in between. From germline, CDR1 is LGHDT and CDR2 YNNKEL (reference sequence).

The chain joins TRBV6-5 to TRBJ2-2; D may be TRBD2 (7 bases). V lost 3 bases and J lost 4, with 15 bases in between. The CDR3 is 16 amino acids. Germline V gene sequence: CDR1 MNHEY, CDR2 SVGAGI. This CDR3 reads CASSYGGGPSTGELFF. For the CDR3, the DNA is TGTGCCAGCAGTTATGGGGGGGGGCCCAGCACCGGGGAGCTGTTTTTT.

The rearrangement uses TRBV5-1 and TRBJ2-7, with D possibly matching TRBD2 (7 bases). This CDR3 is 16 amino acids long. Germline lookup yields CDR1 SGHRS and CDR2 YFSETQ. V was shortened by 7 bases and J by 5 bases, with 25 bases between the two germline ends. This CDR3 is CASQQLLGPGGDEQYF. As DNA, the CDR3 is TGCGCCAGCCAGCAGCTTCTAGGACCGGGGGGCGACGAGCAGTACTTC.

CDR3 nucleotides: TGTGCCAGCAGCTTAGACGTTATTTTGGACTCTGGGGCCAACGTCCTGACTTTC. Protein product: CASSLDVILDSGANVLTF. The chain combines TRBV11-2 with TRBJ2-6; no clear D gene. The V end lost 0 bases, the J end lost 0 bases, and 12 bases lay between the germline ends. Looked up from germline, CDR1 is SGHAT and CDR2 is FQNNGV. The CDR3 loop spans 18 amino acids.

A few counts support this clonotype. The chain is built from TRBV29-1 and TRBJ1-1; D gene unclear. CDR1 SQVTM and CDR2 ANQGSEA come from the germline V gene. V dropped 2 bases and J dropped 1 base, with 8 bases sitting between them. The CDR3 has 13 residues. CDR3 bases: TGCAGCGTTGAACAAGGCAGGAACACTGAAGCTTTCTTT. Its protein is CSVEQGRNTEAFF. The complete variable domain, with remaining parts taken from reference TRBV29-1 and TRBJ1-1, reads SAVISQKPSRDICQRGTSLTIQCQVDSQVTMMFWYRQQPGQSLTLIATANQGSEATYESGFVIDKFPISRPNLTFSTLTVSNMSPEDSSIYLCSVEQGRNTEAFFGQGTRLTVV.

The V and J genes are TRBV30 and TRBJ2-2, with a weak D call TRBD2 (6 bases). Germline CDR1 and CDR2: GTSNPN and SVGIG (reference sequence). CDR3 length: 13 amino acids. With 4 bases removed from V and 2 bases from J, the gap between germline ends came to 8 bases. CDR3 sequence: CAWMRENTGELFF. CDR3 nucleotide sequence: TGTGCCTGGATGCGGGAAAACACCGGGGAGCTGTTTTTT.

This clonotype was detected many times. The V call is TRBV20-1, the J call TRBJ2-1; possibly TRBD1 or TRBD2 for D (5 bases each). From germline, CDR1 is DFQATT and CDR2 SNEGSKA (reference sequence). This CDR3 has 17 residues. Trimming cost V 2 bases and J 2 bases, with 19 bases left between them. The CDR3 bases are TGCAGTGCTAGAACCGTTGGTGGGGGTCCTACCTACAATGAGCAGTTCTTC. This sequence encodes CSARTVGGGPTYNEQFF.

This clonotype was counted at least ten times. The CDR3 loop reads CASSPSFTDTQYF. CDR3 bases: TGCGCCAGCAGCCCCTCGTTCACAGATACGCAGTATTTT. J is TRBJ2-3 and V is TRBV5-1; no firm D call. CDR1 and CDR2 from the germline V gene are SGHRS and YFSETQ. Trimming took off 4 bases at V and 2 bases at J, with 8 bases between the two ends. The CDR3 covers 13 residues.

The chain employs TRBV25-1 and TRBJ2-7, with D possibly being TRBD2 (6 bases). V gave up 4 bases and J gave up 0 bases, with 13 bases separating them. The CDR3 covers 15 residues. The germline V gene encodes CDR1 MGHDK and CDR2 SYGVNS. CDR3 bases: TGTGCCAGCAGTGTTAGCCGGGGGAGCTCCTACGAGCAGTACTTC. Amino acids: CASSVSRGSSYEQYF.

Written as DNA, the CDR3 is TGCAGTGCTAGAGATCAGTTTGAAGCTTTCTTT. Its translation: CSARDQFEAFF. This chain links TRBV20-1 with TRBJ1-1; the D is unclear. V lost 0 bases and J 7 bases, leaving 6 bases between the germline ends. Germline V gene lookup returns CDR1 DFQATT and CDR2 SNEGSKA (reference sequence). This CDR3 is built from 11 residues.

V is TRBV12-3 or TRBV12-4 and J is TRBJ1-2; 10 bases are shared with TRBD1. With 5 bases clipped from V and 8 bases from J, the junction kept 5 bases outside the gene matches. The CDR3 covers 13 residues. The CDR3 nucleotides are TGTGCCAGCAGTCCCGGGACAGGGGAGGGCTACACCTTC. Its translation is CASSPGTGEGYTF.

The rearrangement uses TRBV27 and TRBJ2-7; 11 positions agree with TRBD1. Germline V gene data show CDR1 as MNHEY and CDR2 as SMNVEV (reference sequence). This CDR3 comprises 14 residues. J gave up 12 bases and V 2 bases, and 9 bases lay outside the gene matches. This CDR3 reads CASSLPGQGAYLYF. In nucleotides, the CDR3 is TGTGCCAGCAGTTTACCAGGACAGGGGGCTTATCTGTACTTC.

This clonotype was detected a few times. The chain couples TRBV2 to TRBJ1-5, with TRBD1 matching 7 bases. The CDR3 contains 16 residues. CDR1 and CDR2 (germline): SNHLY, FYNNEI. Trimming at V came to 4 bases and at J to 0 bases, leaving 6 bases not matched to a gene. CDR3 residues: CASSVGDSYSNQPQHF. The DNA for the CDR3 is TGTGCCAGCAGTGTCGGGGACAGTTATAGCAATCAGCCCCAGCATTTT.

This clonotype was detected only a few times. V usage is TRBV12-3 or TRBV12-4 and J usage is TRBJ1-1, with D unclear. The V end was cut by 6 bases, the J end by 4 bases, with 12 bases between. The CDR3 extends over 13 amino acids. The CDR3 DNA sequence: TGTGCCAGCAGAAGATCGGTTGGCACTGAAGCTTTCTTT. Protein: CASRRSVGTEAFF.

V gene TRBV25-1 combines with J gene TRBJ2-3; 11 bases align to TRBD2. V shed 5 bases and J 14 bases; nucleotides not matched to a gene: 3. The CDR3 loop spans 11 amino acids. CDR1 is MGHDK, CDR2 SYGVNS, per germline. Here the CDR3 DNA reads TGTGCCAGCAGTAAAGGACTAGCGGGGTATTTT. This codes for CASSKGLAGYF.

A single count supports this clonotype. The rearrangement uses TRBV6-1 and TRBJ2-7; D is unresolved. V was cut by 8 bases and J by 2 bases, with 13 bases left in between. The CDR3 spans 13 residues. Germline V lookup: CDR1 MNHNS, CDR2 SASEGT. In DNA form, the CDR3 reads TGTGCCAGCGCCCAAGCACGGCCCTACGAGCAGTACTTC. Translating it yields CASAQARPYEQYF.

The rearrangement joins TRBV5-6 to TRBJ2-1; TRBD2 matches at 7 bases. V trimming: 9 bases; J trimming: 2 bases; junction bases outside the gene matches: 11. The CDR3 has 15 residues. Germline V gene sequence: CDR1 SGHDT, CDR2 YYEEEE. The CDR3 DNA reads as TGTGCCATGAGCCCTGGAGGACTAGCCTACAATGAGCAGTTCTTC. Translating gives CAMSPGGLAYNEQFF.

This clonotype was picked up a small number of times. The chain is built from TRBV7-2 and TRBJ2-1, with D maybe TRBD2 (5 bases). Germline V gives CDR1 SGHTA, CDR2 FQGNSA. The CDR3 extends over 15 amino acids. V was trimmed by 4 bases and J by 3 bases, leaving 13 bases between them. The CDR3 loop is CASSSRRGYYNEQFF. The CDR3 bases are TGTGCCAGCAGCTCACGCCGGGGTTACTACAATGAGCAGTTCTTC.

This clonotype was seen many times. The chain links TRBV20-1 to TRBJ2-4, with a tentative D call TRBD2 (5 bases). Trimming pared 6 bases from V and 5 bases from J, leaving 17 bases between. The CDR3 loop spans 14 amino acids. In germline, CDR1 is DFQATT, CDR2 SNEGSKA (reference sequence). CDR3 sequence (DNA): TGCAGTGCCGAGGGTCTTGGAAAGGAAAACATTCAGTACTTC. Encoded protein: CSAEGLGKENIQYF.

The chain uses TRBV5-1 and TRBJ2-5, with 8 bases lining up with TRBD2. This CDR3 has 15 residues. V lost 4 bases to trimming and J lost 4 bases; unmatched junction nucleotides: 9. CDR1 SGHRS and CDR2 YFSETQ come from the germline V gene. CDR3 residues: CASSPTTSASETQYF. The CDR3 DNA reads as TGCGCCAGCAGCCCTACGACTAGCGCGTCAGAGACCCAGTACTTC.